Given below is one T cell receptor beta chain in context. No antigen is known for it. It was with 60 Vbeta and 13 Jbeta primers that the PCR ran. Only in-frame clones appear in the TCRdb table, and some are missing; sequencing was by immunoSEQ multiplex PCR. The sample includes approximately 220,000 clones, 60% to 80% of them seen just once. The CDR3 totals 15 residues. The V gene lost 4 bases and the J gene lost 2 bases, with 15 bases spanning the gap. Germline V CDR1 and CDR2: SGHNT, YYREEE (reference sequence). The data derive from a study of cytomegalovirus exposure and HLA in healthy donors. Findings of the study overall: The productive fraction for most TCR beta V segments was about 87% or about 30% in an earlier analysis.

The receptor's source is a man younger than 35 in good health and CMV-seronegative. This chain links TRBV5-4 with TRBJ1-2; weak D call: TRBD1 (6 bases). Sequenced input: PBMCs. The CDR3 loop is CASSQAMTGNYGYTF. Written as DNA, the CDR3 is TGTGCCAGCAGCCAAGCAATGACAGGAAACTATGGCTACACCTTC. Based on the CDR3 plus reference TRBV5-4 and TRBJ1-2, the full variable domain is ETGVTQSPTHLIKTRGQQVTLRCSSQSGHNTVSWYQQALGQGPQFIFQYYREEENGRGNFPPRFSGLQFPNYSSELNVNALELDDSALYLCASSQAMTGNYGYTFGSGTRLTVV.